This entry concerns a single TCR beta chain. The data belong to a study of sequential checkpoint blockade in melanoma. Turning to the study itself: First-line arms were nivolumab then ipilimumab, or the reverse, randomized 1:1. TCRbeta immunosequencing was performed on DNA from 75 to 95 pretreatment melanoma tumor samples. Matched biopsies came pretreatment and at week 13 for twenty-two patients.

The junction had 7 bases not matched to a gene; V was cut back by 4 bases and J by 2 bases. The germline V gene encodes CDR1 SGHDN and CDR2 FVKESK. This CDR3 has 15 amino acids. Documented treatment: randomized to nivolumab then ipilimumab (arm A) or the reverse (arm B). No patient had prior DNA-damaging chemotherapy. Some clones are missing from TCRdb's copy, which holds only in-frame ones; the method was immunoSEQ multiplex PCR. This sample carries some 22,000 clones, around 25% of them seen once, and the ten largest clones take approximately 6.7%. This sequence joins TRBV14 and TRBJ2-7, with TRBD1 matching 8 bases. The receptor was derived from a human donor with melanoma. This specimen was tumor tissue (inferred from file names), taken from a patient given nivolumab and ipilimumab in sequence. CDR3 region: CASSLRGTGAYEQYF. DNA of the CDR3: TGTGCCAGCAGCCTAAGGGGGACAGGCGCCTACGAGCAGTACTTC.